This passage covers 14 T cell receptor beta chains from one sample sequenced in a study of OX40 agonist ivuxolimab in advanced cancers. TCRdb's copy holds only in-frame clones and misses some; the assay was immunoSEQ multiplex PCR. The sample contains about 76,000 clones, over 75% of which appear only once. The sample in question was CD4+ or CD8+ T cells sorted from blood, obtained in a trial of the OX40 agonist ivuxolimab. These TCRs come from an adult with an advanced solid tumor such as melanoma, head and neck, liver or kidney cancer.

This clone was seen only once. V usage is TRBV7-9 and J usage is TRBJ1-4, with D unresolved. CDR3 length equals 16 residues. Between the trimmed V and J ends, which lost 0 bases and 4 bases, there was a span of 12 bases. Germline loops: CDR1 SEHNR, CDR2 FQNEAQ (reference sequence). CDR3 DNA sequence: TGTGCCAGCAGCTTAGCGATAACGGACCATAATGAAAAACTGTTTTTT. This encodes CASSLAITDHNEKLFF.

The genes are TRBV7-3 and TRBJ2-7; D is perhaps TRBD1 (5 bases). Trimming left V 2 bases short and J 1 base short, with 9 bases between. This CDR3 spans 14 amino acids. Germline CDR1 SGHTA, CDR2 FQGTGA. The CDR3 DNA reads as TGTGCCAGCAGCTTAGCGGCAGGGTCCTACGAGCAGTACTTC. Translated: CASSLAAGSYEQYF. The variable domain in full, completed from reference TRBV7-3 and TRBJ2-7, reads GAGVSQTPSNKVTEKGKYVELRCDPISGHTALYWYRQSLGQGPEFLIYFQGTGAADDSGLPNDRFFAVRPEGSVSTLKIQRTERGDSAVYLCASSLAAGSYEQYFGPGTRLTVT.

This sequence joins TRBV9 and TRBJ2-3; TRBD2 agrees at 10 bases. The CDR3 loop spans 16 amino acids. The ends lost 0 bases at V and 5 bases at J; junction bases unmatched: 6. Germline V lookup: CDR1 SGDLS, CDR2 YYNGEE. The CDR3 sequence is CASSVEAGGPGDTQYF. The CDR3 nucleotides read TGTGCCAGCAGCGTAGAAGCGGGGGGGCCTGGAGATACGCAGTATTTT.

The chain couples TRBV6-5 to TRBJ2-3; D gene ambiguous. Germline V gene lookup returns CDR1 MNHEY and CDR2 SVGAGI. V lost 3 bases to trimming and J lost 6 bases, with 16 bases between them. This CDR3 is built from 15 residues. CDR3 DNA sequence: TGTGCCAGCAGTTATCAATCTCCTGGTTGGGATACGCAGTATTTT. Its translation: CASSYQSPGWDTQYF.

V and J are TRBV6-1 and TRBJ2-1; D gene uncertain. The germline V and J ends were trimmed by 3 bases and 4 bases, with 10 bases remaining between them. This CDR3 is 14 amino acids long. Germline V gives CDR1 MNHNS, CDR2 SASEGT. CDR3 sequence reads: CASSEVAGYNEQFF. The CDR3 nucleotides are TGTGCCAGCAGTGAGGTTGCCGGATACAATGAGCAGTTCTTC.

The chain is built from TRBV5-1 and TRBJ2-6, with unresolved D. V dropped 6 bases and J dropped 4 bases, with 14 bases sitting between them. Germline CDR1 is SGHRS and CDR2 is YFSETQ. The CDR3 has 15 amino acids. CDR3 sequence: CASTLTLGGANVLTF. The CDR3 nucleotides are TGCGCCAGCACCCTCACCCTCGGCGGGGCCAACGTCCTGACTTTC. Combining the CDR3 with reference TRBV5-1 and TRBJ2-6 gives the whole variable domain KAGVTQTPRYLIKTRGQQVTLSCSPISGHRSVSWYQQTPGQGLQFLFEYFSETQRNKGNFPGRFSGRQFSNSRSEMNVSTLELGDSALYLCASTLTLGGANVLTFGAGSRLTVL.

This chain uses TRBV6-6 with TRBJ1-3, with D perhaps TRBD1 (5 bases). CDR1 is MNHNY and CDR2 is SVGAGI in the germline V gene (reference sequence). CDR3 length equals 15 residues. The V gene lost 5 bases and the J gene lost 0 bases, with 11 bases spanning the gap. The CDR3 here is CASSPGQGSGNTIYF. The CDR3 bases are TGTGCCAGCAGTCCCGGACAAGGCTCTGGAAACACCATATATTTT.

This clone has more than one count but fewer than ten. The CDR3 sequence is CASSLVRQGSYGYTF. The CDR3 DNA reads as TGCGCCAGCAGCTTGGTTCGGCAGGGAAGCTATGGCTACACCTTC. The rearrangement links TRBV5-1 to TRBJ1-2; TRBD1 is a possible D gene (5 bases). V was cut by 0 bases and J by 4 bases, with 13 bases left in between. The CDR3 covers 15 residues. Germline loops: CDR1 SGHRS, CDR2 YFSETQ. Drawing the rest from reference TRBV5-1 and TRBJ1-2, the complete variable domain is KAGVTQTPRYLIKTRGQQVTLSCSPISGHRSVSWYQQTPGQGLQFLFEYFSETQRNKGNFPGRFSGRQFSNSRSEMNVSTLELGDSALYLCASSLVRQGSYGYTFGSGTRLTVV.

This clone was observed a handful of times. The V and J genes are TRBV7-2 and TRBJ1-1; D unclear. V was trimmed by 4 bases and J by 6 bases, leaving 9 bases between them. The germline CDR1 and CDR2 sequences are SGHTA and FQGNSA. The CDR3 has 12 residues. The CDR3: CASSYDVAEAFF. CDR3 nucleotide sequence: TGTGCCAGCAGCTACGACGTCGCTGAAGCTTTCTTT. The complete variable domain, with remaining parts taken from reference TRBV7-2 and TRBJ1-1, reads GAGVSQSPSNKVTEKGKDVELRCDPISGHTALYWYRQSLGQGLEFLIYFQGNSAPDKSGLPSDRFSAERTGGSVSTLTIQRTQQEDSAVYLCASSYDVAEAFFGQGTRLTVV.

CDR3 residues: CASSQEGSLGGGHQPQHF. The DNA for the CDR3 is TGCGCCAGCAGCCAAGAAGGGTCCCTGGGAGGGGGGCATCAGCCCCAGCATTTT. The chain carries TRBV4-1 and TRBJ1-5, with D possibly being TRBD1 (6 bases). The ends were cut back, 0 bases at V and 5 bases at J, with 20 bases in the middle. The CDR3 loop spans 18 amino acids. CDR1 MGHRA and CDR2 YSYEKL come from the germline V gene.

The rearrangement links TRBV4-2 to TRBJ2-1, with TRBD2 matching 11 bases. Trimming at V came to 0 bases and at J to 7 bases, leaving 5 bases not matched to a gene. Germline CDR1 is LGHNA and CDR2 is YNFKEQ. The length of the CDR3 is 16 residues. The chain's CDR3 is CASSQDSGGARNEQFF. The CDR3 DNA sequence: TGTGCCAGCAGCCAAGATAGCGGGGGGGCGAGGAATGAGCAGTTCTTC.

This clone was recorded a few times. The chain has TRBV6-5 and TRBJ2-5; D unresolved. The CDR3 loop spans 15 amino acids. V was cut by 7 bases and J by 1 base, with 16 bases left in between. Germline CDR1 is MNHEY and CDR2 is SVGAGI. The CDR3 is CASKSPLGPQETQYF. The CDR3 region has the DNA TGTGCCAGCAAGTCCCCCTTAGGGCCCCAAGAGACCCAGTACTTC.

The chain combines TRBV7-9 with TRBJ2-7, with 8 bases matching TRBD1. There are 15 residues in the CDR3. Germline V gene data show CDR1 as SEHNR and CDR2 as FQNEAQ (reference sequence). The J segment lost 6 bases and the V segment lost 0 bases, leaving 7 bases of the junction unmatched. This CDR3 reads CASSLAGGQGFEQYF. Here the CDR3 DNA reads TGTGCCAGCAGCTTAGCAGGAGGACAGGGTTTCGAGCAGTACTTC.

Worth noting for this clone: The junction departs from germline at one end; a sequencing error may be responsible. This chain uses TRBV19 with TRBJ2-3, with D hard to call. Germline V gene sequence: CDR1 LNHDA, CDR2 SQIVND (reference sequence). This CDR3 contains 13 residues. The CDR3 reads CASSLDWADTQYF. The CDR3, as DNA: TGTGCCAGTAGTCTCGACTGGGCAGACACGCAGTATTTT.